Listed below are T cell receptor beta chains from one sample, sequenced in a study of T-cell memory formation after mild COVID-19. One entry per CDR3 protein results from TCRdb running MiXCR on the 5' RACE reads. In the table there are about 560,000 distinct CDR3 sequences, 17% of which are singletons. The sample comprised PBMCs or a T cell subset sorted from them (not recorded which). The receptors originated from an adult woman who had mild COVID-19 (a few samples of this study predate the infection). Cell type and time point are not known. The CDR3 runs from the conserved cysteine through the conserved F or W. A D gene is named only where the DNA matches it firmly. For some rows the clone size is stated as once, few or many, or as a class when expanded; others skip it.

cdr3_aa: CASSQGMQRGRPSTDTQYF
cdr3_nt: TGCGCCAGCAGCCAAGGAATGCAGCGGGGAAGGCCTAGCACAGATACGCAGTATTTT
d_call: TRBD2
clone_size: .
j_call: TRBJ2-3
v_call: TRBV4-1

cdr3_aa: CSARGGSGSSWGNEQFF
cdr3_nt: TGCAGTGCTAGAGGGGGTAGCGGGAGTAGTTGGGGCAATGAGCAGTTCTTC
d_call: TRBD2
clone_size: .
j_call: TRBJ2-1
v_call: TRBV20-1

cdr3_aa: CASSSIGQGEAFF
cdr3_nt: TGTGCCAGCAGCTCCATCGGACAGGGAGAAGCTTTCTTT
d_call: TRBD1
clone_size: few
j_call: TRBJ1-1
v_call: TRBV11-2

cdr3_aa: CASSLAIPREQFF
cdr3_nt: TGCGCCAGCAGCTTGGCCATACCCAGAGAGCAGTTCTTC
d_call: .
clone_size: few
j_call: TRBJ2-1
v_call: TRBV5-1

cdr3_aa: CASSFGPGETQYF
cdr3_nt: TGTGCCAGCAGCTTCGGACCTGGGGAGACCCAGTACTTC
d_call: .
clone_size: once
j_call: TRBJ2-5
v_call: TRBV9

cdr3_aa: CASSPQGPDTQYF
cdr3_nt: TGTGCCAGCAGCCCCCAGGGACCAGATACGCAGTATTTT
d_call: .
clone_size: few
j_call: TRBJ2-3
v_call: TRBV7-2

cdr3_aa: CASSIDTLLLAGMGNEQFF
cdr3_nt: TGTGCCAGTAGTATAGATACCCTTTTGCTAGCGGGAATGGGTAATGAGCAGTTCTTC
d_call: TRBD2
clone_size: .
j_call: TRBJ2-1
v_call: TRBV19

cdr3_aa: CASSQVGLATNEQFF
cdr3_nt: TGCGCCAGCAGCCAAGTAGGACTAGCGACGAATGAGCAGTTCTTC
d_call: TRBD2
clone_size: .
j_call: TRBJ2-1
v_call: TRBV4-1

cdr3_aa: CASSPPRRSSYNEQFF
cdr3_nt: TGCGCCAGCAGCCCCCCGCGGCGGTCCTCCTACAATGAGCAGTTCTTC
d_call: .
clone_size: many
j_call: TRBJ2-1
v_call: TRBV4-3

cdr3_aa: CASKGGPGGYTF
cdr3_nt: TGTGCCAGCAAGGGGGGGCCGGGCGGCTACACCTTC
d_call: .
clone_size: .
j_call: TRBJ1-2
v_call: TRBV12-3/TRBV12-4

cdr3_aa: CASSTTTGPQETQYF
cdr3_nt: TGTGCCAGCAGTACCACTACGGGGCCGCAAGAGACCCAGTACTTC
d_call: .
clone_size: .
j_call: TRBJ2-5
v_call: TRBV6-5

cdr3_aa: CSARWTPGLAGGSSYNEQFF
cdr3_nt: TGCAGTGCTAGATGGACCCCGGGACTAGCGGGGGGGAGCTCCTACAATGAGCAGTTCTTC
d_call: TRBD2
clone_size: few
j_call: TRBJ2-1
v_call: TRBV20-1

cdr3_aa: CASSRGTVSSYEQYF
cdr3_nt: TGTGCCAGCAGTCGCGGGACTGTGAGCTCCTACGAGCAGTACTTC
d_call: .
clone_size: .
j_call: TRBJ2-7
v_call: TRBV12-3/TRBV12-4

cdr3_aa: CAWSASGGEAFF
cdr3_nt: TGTGCCTGGAGTGCGTCGGGGGGTGAAGCTTTCTTT
d_call: .
clone_size: .
j_call: TRBJ1-1
v_call: TRBV30

cdr3_aa: CASSPQGGGLQETQYF
cdr3_nt: TGTGCCAGCAGCCCACAGGGCGGGGGGTTACAAGAGACCCAGTACTTC
d_call: TRBD2
clone_size: few
j_call: TRBJ2-5
v_call: TRBV9

cdr3_aa: CASSLAVRDRVTDTQYF
cdr3_nt: TGTGCCAGCAGCTTAGCGGTGCGGGACAGGGTCACAGATACGCAGTATTTT
d_call: TRBD1
clone_size: few
j_call: TRBJ2-3
v_call: TRBV11-2

cdr3_aa: CASSFPERQYNEQFF
cdr3_nt: TGTGCCAGCAGCTTCCCGGAGAGACAGTACAATGAGCAGTTCTTC
d_call: .
clone_size: few
j_call: TRBJ2-1
v_call: TRBV7-9

cdr3_aa: CSAIQQGRPNYGYTF
cdr3_nt: TGCAGTGCTATTCAACAGGGAAGGCCTAACTATGGCTACACCTTC
d_call: .
clone_size: .
j_call: TRBJ1-2
v_call: TRBV20-1

cdr3_aa: CAIRPDRPDTGELFF
cdr3_nt: TGTGCCATCAGACCTGACAGACCGGACACCGGGGAGCTGTTTTTT
d_call: .
clone_size: .
j_call: TRBJ2-2
v_call: TRBV10-3

cdr3_aa: CSVASGISSYNEQFF
cdr3_nt: TGCAGCGTTGCTAGCGGGATAAGCTCCTACAATGAGCAGTTCTTC
d_call: TRBD2
clone_size: .
j_call: TRBJ2-1
v_call: TRBV29-1

cdr3_aa: CATGGQGGAGYTF
cdr3_nt: TGTGCCACGGGGGGACAGGGAGGCGCTGGCTACACCTTC
d_call: TRBD1
clone_size: few
j_call: TRBJ1-2
v_call: TRBV24-1

cdr3_aa: CASSPGLSSSGANVLTF
cdr3_nt: TGCGCCAGCAGCCCCGGGCTTTCCAGCTCTGGGGCCAACGTCCTGACTTTC
d_call: .
clone_size: few
j_call: TRBJ2-6
v_call: TRBV5-1

cdr3_aa: CASSLVAGNEQFF
cdr3_nt: TGTGCCAGCAGTTTGGTGGCCGGGAATGAGCAGTTCTTC
d_call: .
clone_size: few
j_call: TRBJ2-1
v_call: TRBV12-3/TRBV12-4

cdr3_aa: CASSPVWLIIRLEAFF
cdr3_nt: TGTGCCAGCAGCCCGGTTTGGCTTATTATTAGACTTGAAGCTTTCTTT
d_call: .
clone_size: .
j_call: TRBJ1-1
v_call: TRBV12-3/TRBV12-4

cdr3_aa: CASGLAIGSVDEQFF
cdr3_nt: TGTGCTAGTGGTTTGGCCATTGGTTCCGTGGATGAGCAGTTCTTC
d_call: .
clone_size: .
j_call: TRBJ2-1
v_call: TRBV12-5